Following are 31 T cell receptor beta chains from one sample sequenced in a study of cytomegalovirus exposure and HLA in healthy donors. The protocol was immunoSEQ multiplex PCR, while the TCRdb copy is restricted to in-frame clones and leaves out a portion. In the table there are more than 80,000 clones, about 87% of which are singletons. The specimen was PBMCs. Source of these receptors: a woman under 30 in good health and CMV-seropositive.

The chain joins TRBV5-4 to TRBJ1-1; 7 nucleotides line up with TRBD1. CDR3 length: 14 amino acids. V lost 4 bases and J lost 3; bases outside the gene matches: 6. The germline CDR1 and CDR2 sequences are SGHNT and YYREEE (reference sequence). The CDR3 coding sequence is TGTGCCAGCAGCACATCGGACAGGTACACTGAAGCTTTCTTT. It translates to CASSTSDRYTEAFF.

This clone appeared once. V and J are TRBV6-6 and TRBJ2-2; 8 bases are a match to TRBD1. From germline, CDR1 is MNHNY and CDR2 SVGAGI (reference sequence). V lost 5 bases, J lost 5 bases, and 10 bases stayed unmatched. The CDR3 length is 16 residues. For the CDR3, the DNA is TGTGCCAGCAGTCGACCGACAGGGGTCGTGACCGGGGAGCTGTTTTTT. Its translation: CASSRPTGVVTGELFF.

CDR3 in DNA: TGTGCCAGCAGCCCCGAGGCAGGGAGGGTTGAAAAACTGTTTTTT. It yields the protein CASSPEAGRVEKLFF. The rearrangement joins TRBV9 to TRBJ1-4; TRBD1 is a possible D gene (5 bases). Trimming pared 4 bases from V and 7 bases from J, leaving 17 bases between. Per the germline V gene, CDR1 is SGDLS and CDR2 is YYNGEE. The CDR3 length is 15 residues.

A single count supports this clone. V is TRBV7-9 and J is TRBJ1-4; 9 bases are a match to TRBD1. The junction had 9 bases not matched to a gene; V was cut back by 5 bases and J by 8 bases. The CDR3 consists of 15 residues. Germline CDR1 SEHNR, CDR2 FQNEAQ (reference sequence). CDR3: CASSPGTGSVEKLFF. For the CDR3, the DNA is TGTGCCAGCAGCCCGGGGACAGGGTCTGTCGAAAAACTGTTTTTT.

The chain is built from TRBV7-2 and TRBJ2-4; 12 nucleotides match TRBD2. V lost 4 bases and J lost 0; bases outside the gene matches: 7. The CDR3 is 18 residues long. Germline lookup yields CDR1 SGHTA and CDR2 FQGNSA. The CDR3 region has the DNA TGTGCCAGCAGCTCGAGGACTAGCGGGGTCTCAGCCAAAAACATTCAGTACTTC. Translated: CASSSRTSGVSAKNIQYF.

J is TRBJ2-5 and V is TRBV10-3, with TRBD2 matching 7 bases. Trimming removed 4 bases from V and 5 bases from J; junction bases left unmatched: 10. The CDR3 sequence is 15 residues long. The germline CDR1 and CDR2 sequences are ENHRY and SYGVKD. The CDR3 DNA follows: TGTGCCATCAGTGGCCGGCGGGGAGGGGACGAGACCCAGTACTTC. It specifies CAISGRRGGDETQYF.

The V gene is TRBV13, the J gene TRBJ2-7, with 9 bases identical to TRBD2. V lost 5 bases, J lost 2 bases, and 7 bases stayed unmatched. This CDR3 is 15 amino acids long. The germline V gene has CDR1 PRHDT and CDR2 FYEKMQ (reference sequence). The CDR3 here is CASSPKSGGPYEQYF. Here the CDR3 DNA reads TGTGCCAGCAGCCCCAAGAGCGGGGGGCCCTACGAGCAGTACTTC.

V is TRBV2 and J is TRBJ2-5, with a weak D call TRBD2 (6 bases). In germline, CDR1 is SNHLY, CDR2 FYNNEI. This CDR3 region has 14 residues. Trimming shortened V by 6 bases and J by 4 bases, and 15 bases separated the two germline ends. This CDR3 reads CASREPSVLETQYF. The CDR3 nucleotides read TGTGCCAGCAGGGAACCTAGCGTACTAGAGACCCAGTACTTC.

This chain joins TRBV2 and TRBJ1-2; a weak D match, TRBD1 (5 bases). CDR3 length: 14 residues. Per the germline V gene, CDR1 is SNHLY and CDR2 is FYNNEI. V gave up 5 bases and J gave up 1 base, with 11 bases separating them. CDR3 bases: TGTGCCAGCAGTAGGACGGGACTTAACTATGGCTACACCTTC. Translated, it gives CASSRTGLNYGYTF.

The chain links TRBV4-2 to TRBJ2-1; 7 nucleotides agree with TRBD2. The CDR3 loop spans 16 amino acids. Germline V CDR1 and CDR2: LGHNA, YNFKEQ. Trimming at V came to 1 base and at J to 0 bases, leaving 3 bases not matched to a gene. Written as DNA, the CDR3 is TGTGCCAGCAGCCAAGTTGGCGGGGGCTCCTACAATGAGCAGTTCTTC. Its protein is CASSQVGGGSYNEQFF.

The rearrangement uses TRBV14 and TRBJ2-5; TRBD2 aligns across 10 bases. With 1 base clipped from V and 5 bases from J, the junction kept 7 bases outside the gene matches. The CDR3 is 16 amino acids. Per the germline V gene, CDR1 is SGHDN and CDR2 is FVKESK. The CDR3 here is CASSQVRAGGQETQYF. Written as DNA, the CDR3 is TGTGCCAGCAGCCAAGTTCGAGCGGGGGGGCAGGAGACCCAGTACTTC.

This clone has just a few counts. The V gene is TRBV18, the J gene TRBJ2-3; no definite D call. This CDR3 is built from 13 residues. Looked up from germline, CDR1 is KGHSH and CDR2 is LQKENI. V lost 2 bases, J lost 2 bases, and 5 bases lay in between. CDR3 DNA sequence: TGTGCCAGCTCACCATCTTCCACAGATACGCAGTATTTT. This sequence encodes CASSPSSTDTQYF.

V is TRBV29-1 and J is TRBJ2-1; 8 positions match TRBD2. CDR3 size: 14 residues. The J segment lost 4 bases and the V segment lost 7 bases, leaving 9 bases of the junction unmatched. Germline CDR1 is SQVTM and CDR2 is ANQGSEA. The CDR3 sequence is CSGYGGAIYNEQFF. As DNA, the CDR3 is TGCAGCGGCTACGGGGGGGCCATATACAATGAGCAGTTCTTC.

CDR3 bases: TGTGCCAGCAGCTTAGCGGGGAGAGAAAGGAGCACCGGGGAGCTGTTTTTT. Residues: CASSLAGRERSTGELFF. The gene calls are TRBV7-8 and TRBJ2-2; the D gene is possibly TRBD2 (5 bases). Trimming cost V 0 bases and J 4 bases, with 15 bases left between them. The CDR3 spans 17 residues. Per the germline V gene, CDR1 is SGHVS and CDR2 is FQNEAQ.

V and J are TRBV4-1 and TRBJ1-2; D is possibly TRBD1 (5 bases). V shed 2 bases and J shed 6 bases, with 13 bases lying between them. This CDR3 is 14 amino acids long. Germline CDR1 and CDR2: MGHRA and YSYEKL. CDR3 loop: CASSQSQGADGYTF. The CDR3 bases are TGCGCCAGCAGCCAATCCCAAGGGGCAGATGGCTACACCTTC.

This chain joins TRBV9 and TRBJ2-1; a possible D gene is TRBD1 (6 bases). The V end lost 0 bases, the J end lost 2 bases, and 12 bases lay between the germline ends. The germline gives CDR1 SGDLS, CDR2 YYNGEE. CDR3 length: 16 amino acids. In DNA form, the CDR3 reads TGTGCCAGCAGCGTAGGGGCAGGGGTCCCCTACAATGAGCAGTTCTTC. It yields the protein CASSVGAGVPYNEQFF.

J is TRBJ2-3 and V is TRBV4-1; possible D gene TRBD1, 6 bases. The CDR3 runs to 16 residues. CDR1 is MGHRA and CDR2 is YSYEKL in the germline V gene. V dropped 0 bases and J dropped 3 bases, with 13 bases sitting between them. Here the CDR3 DNA reads TGCGCCAGCAGCCAAGAGGGCACAGGGTTGACAGATACGCAGTATTTT. This sequence encodes CASSQEGTGLTDTQYF.

The chain combines TRBV15 with TRBJ1-2; no clear D gene. The CDR3 length is 13 residues. V was trimmed by 0 bases and J by 4 bases, leaving 6 bases between them. Germline V CDR1 and CDR2: LNHNV, YYDKDF (reference sequence). The CDR3 loop is CATSRDSSYGYTF. The CDR3 bases are TGTGCCACCAGCAGAGATTCCAGCTATGGCTACACCTTC.

The chain couples TRBV7-9 to TRBJ1-4; TRBD1 matches at 7 bases. This CDR3 has 13 amino acids. V shed 6 bases and J 3 bases; nucleotides not matched to a gene: 1. Germline CDR1 reads SEHNR; CDR2 reads FQNEAQ (reference sequence). CDR3 in amino acids: CASRDRSNEKLFF. CDR3 nucleotides: TGTGCCAGCAGGGACAGGTCTAATGAAAAACTGTTTTTT. The full variable domain, with the rest looked up from reference TRBV7-9 and TRBJ1-4, is DTGVSQNPRHKITKRGQNVTFRCDPISEHNRLYWYRQTLGQGPEFLTYFQNEAQLEKSRLLSDRFSAERPKGSFSTLEIQRTEQGDSAMYLCASRDRSNEKLFFGSGTQLSVL.

This chain links TRBV6-1 with TRBJ2-7, with 10 bases fitting TRBD1. The CDR3 extends over 15 amino acids. J gave up 5 bases and V 9 bases, and 13 bases lay outside the gene matches. Germline V gene sequence: CDR1 MNHNS, CDR2 SASEGT. The CDR3 DNA sequence: TGTGCCAGAAAACTATTAGGGGACAGGGGCAACGAGCAGTACTTC. Its translation is CARKLLGDRGNEQYF.

The V call is TRBV7-6, the J call TRBJ2-3, with a possible D match to TRBD1 (6 bases). This CDR3 is built from 15 residues. Germline V gene data show CDR1 as SGHVS and CDR2 as FNYEAQ. The V gene lost 3 bases and the J gene lost 2 bases, with 12 bases spanning the gap. The DNA for the CDR3 is TGTGCCAGCAGCTTGGGGCAGGGGCTCACAGATACGCAGTATTTT. Its translation is CASSLGQGLTDTQYF.

The rearrangement uses TRBV18 and TRBJ2-3; no clear D. The V end lost 0 bases, the J end lost 3 bases, and 10 bases lay between the germline ends. From germline, CDR1 is KGHSH and CDR2 LQKENI. This CDR3 is 15 amino acids long. The CDR3 coding sequence is TGTGCCAGCTCACCACCCCTTATCGGGACAGATACGCAGTATTTT. As protein: CASSPPLIGTDTQYF.

This clone was recorded only once. The chain's CDR3 is CASSLVGQGKAPQHF. In nucleotides, the CDR3 is TGTGCCAGCAGCTTAGTTGGACAGGGGAAGGCGCCCCAGCATTTT. The V and J genes are TRBV7-6 and TRBJ1-5; TRBD1 matches 9 bases. Germline V lookup: CDR1 SGHVS, CDR2 FNYEAQ. J lost 9 bases, V lost 1 base, and 7 bases had no gene match. The CDR3 totals 15 residues.

The genes are TRBV28 and TRBJ1-5; no definite D call. The germline V and J ends were trimmed by 5 bases and 0 bases, with 11 bases remaining between them. This CDR3 has 15 residues. The germline CDR1 and CDR2 sequences are MDHEN and SYDVKM. CDR3 bases: TGTGCCAGCAGTGAAATCGGGGTTAGCAATCAGCCCCAGCATTTT. Its protein is CASSEIGVSNQPQHF.

The CDR3 protein is CASSLVASGNTIYF. CDR3 coding DNA: TGCGCCAGCAGCTTGGTAGCCTCTGGAAACACCATATATTTT. The chain recombines TRBV5-1 with TRBJ1-3; D is unclear. V gave up 0 bases and J gave up 0 bases, with 4 bases separating them. The CDR3 is 14 amino acids. The germline CDR1 and CDR2 sequences are SGHRS and YFSETQ.

J is TRBJ1-1 and V is TRBV14; TRBD1 might be the D (5 bases). The CDR3 has 15 amino acids. The ends were cut back, 0 bases at V and 2 bases at J, with 10 bases in the middle. Germline V gives CDR1 SGHDN, CDR2 FVKESK. CDR3 nucleotide sequence: TGTGCCAGCAGCCAAGATGGGGCGGGAAACACTGAAGCTTTCTTT. Amino acids: CASSQDGAGNTEAFF.

The chain links TRBV9 to TRBJ1-4, with a tentative D call TRBD1 (6 bases). The CDR3 is 15 amino acids. V was pared by 7 bases and J by 1 base, with 14 bases between. Germline lookup yields CDR1 SGDLS and CDR2 YYNGEE. The DNA for the CDR3 is TGTGCCAGCGCGGGGGCGGGGGGAACTAATGAAAAACTGTTTTTT. As protein: CASAGAGGTNEKLFF. Together with reference TRBV9 and TRBJ1-4, the CDR3 gives the full variable domain: DSGVTQTPKHLITATGQRVTLRCSPRSGDLSVYWYQQSLDQGLQFLIQYYNGEERAKGNILERFSAQQFPDLHSELNLSSLELGDSALYFCASAGAGGTNEKLFFGSGTQLSVL.

In nucleotides, the CDR3 is TGTGCCAGCAGCGGCGGGACAGGGTCCTACGAGCAGTACGTC. Residues: CASSGGTGSYEQYV. V and J are TRBV2 and TRBJ2-7, with 9 positions matching TRBD1. Trimming at V came to 6 bases and at J to 1 base, leaving 4 bases not matched to a gene. The germline gives CDR1 SNHLY, CDR2 FYNNEI. The CDR3 length is 14 residues.

The rearrangement joins TRBV21-1 to TRBJ2-7; the table's D gene call, TRBD1, was not cross checked with the DNA. TRBV21-1 is listed as a pseudogene. The CDR3 length is 14 residues. In nucleotides, the CDR3 is TGTGCCAGCAGCAAAGAAAACAGCCCCTACGAGCAGTACTTC. Protein: CASSKENSPYEQYF.

CDR3 loop: CASSFMGPNQPQHF. CDR3 in DNA: TGTGCCAGCAGCTTTATGGGGCCAAATCAGCCCCAGCATTTT. The chain links TRBV5-6 to TRBJ1-5, with a weak D call TRBD1 (5 bases). Trimming left V 2 bases short and J 4 bases short, with 10 bases between. Per germline, CDR1 SGHDT and CDR2 YYEEEE. The CDR3 runs 14 residues.

V gene TRBV7-9 combines with J gene TRBJ1-1, with a weak D call TRBD1 (6 bases). The CDR3 runs to 15 residues. Trimming took off 1 base at V and 1 base at J, with 10 bases between the two ends. Germline CDR1 and CDR2: SEHNR and FQNEAQ (reference sequence). DNA of the CDR3: TGTGCCAGCAGCTTAGTTTGGGACAAGAACACTGAAGCTTTCTTT. This encodes CASSLVWDKNTEAFF.